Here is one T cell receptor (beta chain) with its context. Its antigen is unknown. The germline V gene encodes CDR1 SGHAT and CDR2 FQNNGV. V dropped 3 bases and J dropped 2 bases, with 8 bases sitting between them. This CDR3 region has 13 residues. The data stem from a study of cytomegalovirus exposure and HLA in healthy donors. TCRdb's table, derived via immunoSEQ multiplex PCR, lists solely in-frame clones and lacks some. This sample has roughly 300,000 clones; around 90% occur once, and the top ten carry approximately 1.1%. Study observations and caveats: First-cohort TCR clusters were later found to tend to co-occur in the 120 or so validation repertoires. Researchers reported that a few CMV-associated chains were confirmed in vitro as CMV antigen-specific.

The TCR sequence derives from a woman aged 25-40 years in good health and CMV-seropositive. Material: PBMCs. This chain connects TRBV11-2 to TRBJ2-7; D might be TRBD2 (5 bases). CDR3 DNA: TGTGCCAGCAGCTTTGCGACTACCTACGAGCAGTACTTC. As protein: CASSFATTYEQYF. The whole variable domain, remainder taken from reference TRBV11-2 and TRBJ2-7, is EAGVAQSPRYKIIEKRQSVAFWCNPISGHATLYWYQQILGQGPKLLIQFQNNGVVDDSQLPKDRFSAERLKGVDSTLKIQPAKLEDSAVYLCASSFATTYEQYFGPGTRLTVT.